This T cell receptor (beta chain) was captured in a study of blood T cell repertoires in COVID-19. Original handling: Reference gene primer amplification in the assay estimated nucleated cell counts. TCRdb's copy holds only in-frame clones and misses some; the assay was immunoSEQ multiplex PCR. V and J calls and clone size follow that table, whereas D and trimming were derived from the DNA. The data contain approximately 140,000 clones, roughly 90% of them seen just once; the ten biggest clones take up about 1.2%. Germline loops: CDR1 SGDLS, CDR2 YYNGEE. The CDR3 loop spans 14 amino acids. V gave up 2 bases and J gave up 9 bases, with 15 bases separating them.

The chain links TRBV9 to TRBJ1-5, with D possibly being TRBD1 (6 bases). Sequences were obtained from PBMCs or T cells enriched from blood (not recorded which). The sequence came from a woman between 25 and 40 years old with acute COVID-19. CDR3 DNA: TGTGCCAGCAGCGTGGAGGGGGGGGATCGGCCCCAGCATTTT. It is translated as CASSVEGGDRPQHF.